The entry that follows covers one T cell receptor (beta chain) sequence. The antigen is not known. The entry originates in a study of OX40 agonist ivuxolimab in advanced cancers. Whole-study findings and limits: Those patients achieving a partial response at 0.1-3.0 mg/kg showed among the lowest clonal expansion.

Profiling relied on immunoSEQ multiplex PCR, and the TCRdb table lists in-frame clones only, not all of them. The data show tens of thousands of clones, roughly 82% seen once. The ends were cut back, 4 bases at V and 10 bases at J, with 13 bases in the middle. The CDR3 sequence is 12 residues long. CDR1 SEHNR and CDR2 FQNEAQ come from the germline V gene (reference sequence). The starting material was CD4+ or CD8+ T cells sorted from blood, obtained in a trial of the OX40 agonist ivuxolimab. This chain links TRBV7-9 with TRBJ1-1, with TRBD1 as a possible D gene (5 bases). This TCR derives from an adult with an advanced solid tumor such as melanoma, head and neck, liver or kidney cancer. The DNA of the CDR3 is TGTGCCAGCAGCTCCGCGCGGGGCCGAGCTTTCTTT. The encoded protein is CASSSARGRAFF.